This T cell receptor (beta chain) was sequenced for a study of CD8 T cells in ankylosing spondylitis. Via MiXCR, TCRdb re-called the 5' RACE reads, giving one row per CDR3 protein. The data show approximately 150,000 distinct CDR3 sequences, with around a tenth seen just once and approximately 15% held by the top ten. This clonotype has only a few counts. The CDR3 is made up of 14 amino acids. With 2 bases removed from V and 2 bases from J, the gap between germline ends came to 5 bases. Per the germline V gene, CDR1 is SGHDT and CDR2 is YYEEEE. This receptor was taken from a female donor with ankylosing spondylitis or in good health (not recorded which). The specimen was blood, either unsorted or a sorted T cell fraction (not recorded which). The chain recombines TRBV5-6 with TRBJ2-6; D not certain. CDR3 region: CASSFGAGANVLTF. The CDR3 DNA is TGTGCCAGCAGCTTTGGGGCTGGGGCCAACGTCCTGACTTTC.